This TCR beta chain stems from a study of tumor-infiltrating lymphocytes in primary liver carcinoma. It was from approximately 22-30 mg of unsorted bulk tissue that RNA and DNA were co-extracted. A constant-region primer primed TCR beta cDNA synthesis from 500 ng of total RNA. Three-round nested multiplex PCR performed with slightly modified ARM-PCR produced the TCR beta libraries. Investigators reported that the first two PCR rounds, at 9 to 11 cycles each, used TRBV1-TRBV30 forward primers with a C-beta reverse primer. TCRdb itself ran the multiplex PCR reads through MiXCR, one entry per CDR3 protein. The sample has more than 95,000 distinct CDR3 sequences; approximately 78% are singletons. On this clonotype: This may come from a read error, since a much larger clone is one base off.

The CDR3 consists of 15 residues. The germline CDR1 and CDR2 sequences are SEHNR and FQNEAQ (reference sequence). The rearrangement links TRBV7-9 to TRBJ2-5; D unclear. This TCR came from a man in his forties with primary liver carcinoma and hepatitis B virus infection. The source material was liver tumor tissue from sampling region 3. The sample's subset: tumor region T3, left-lateral pole. The CDR3 protein is CVSSLGMGFQETQYF. DNA of the CDR3: TGTGTCAGCAGCTTGGGAATGGGGTTCCAAGAGACCCAGTACTTC.